The 30 T cell receptor beta chains below all came from one sample that was sequenced in a study of blood T cell dynamics during melanoma immunotherapy. Here immunoSEQ multiplex PCR was the method, and the copy in TCRdb shows in-frame clones only, minus some. The repertoire holds some 11,000 clones, with about four fifths as singletons. Stated time point: week 3, after first cycle of checkpoint inhibitor. Sequences were derived from blood, sampled from a patient treated with checkpoint blockade. The source is a human donor with melanoma.

Concerning this clone: Distinct nucleotide sequences in the sample also encode this CDR3. The V gene is TRBV4-3, the J gene TRBJ1-5, with TRBD1 as a possible D gene (5 bases). Germline V gives CDR1 LGHNA, CDR2 YSLEER. The V end was cut by 0 bases, the J end by 2 bases, with 11 bases between. This CDR3 has 16 amino acids. CDR3 bases: TGCGCCAGCAGCCAAGATCGGGGGGTACGCAATCAGCCCCAGCATTTT. Translated, it gives CASSQDRGVRNQPQHF.

The chain employs TRBV27 and TRBJ2-2; 13 nucleotides match TRBD2. Germline CDR1 reads MNHEY; CDR2 reads SMNVEV (reference sequence). V shed 5 bases and J 0 bases; nucleotides not matched to a gene: 3. CDR3 length: 17 residues. In DNA, the CDR3 is TGTGCCAGCAGTAGGACTAGCGGGGGCGCGAACACCGGGGAGCTGTTTTTT. This translates into CASSRTSGGANTGELFF.

Turning to this clone: Germline is not matched at one junction end, which may reflect a read error. The identical CDR3 is also encoded by other nucleotide sequences in the sample. V usage is TRBV4-1 and J usage is TRBJ2-7; 9 bases align to TRBD2. This CDR3 spans 16 amino acids. Germline V gives CDR1 MGHRA, CDR2 YSYEKL. CDR3 amino acids: CASSQAPSGDNYEQYF. The DNA for the CDR3 is TGCGCCAGCAGCCAAGCGCCTAGCGGGGATAATTACGAGCAGTATTTC.

V gene TRBV6-1 combines with J gene TRBJ2-7; perhaps TRBD2 as D (7 bases). V lost 5 bases, J lost 2 bases, and 13 bases lay in between. Germline V CDR1 and CDR2: MNHNS, SASEGT. This CDR3 has 14 residues. The CDR3 DNA is TGTGCCAGCAGTAGGACTAGGGGGACCTACGAGCAGTACTTC. It is translated as CASSRTRGTYEQYF.

This clone has a single count. The V and J genes are TRBV9 and TRBJ2-2; D perhaps matches TRBD2 (5 bases). V dropped 0 bases and J dropped 1 base, with 13 bases sitting between them. The germline CDR1 and CDR2 sequences are SGDLS and YYNGEE. The CDR3 runs 17 residues. This chain's CDR3 is CASSVATGIQNTGELFF. In nucleotides, the CDR3 is TGTGCCAGCAGCGTAGCTACCGGGATACAGAACACCGGGGAGCTGTTTTTT.

The chain links TRBV11-2 to TRBJ2-3, with 8 positions matching TRBD1. The CDR3 runs to 15 residues. The junction had 8 bases not matched to a gene; V was cut back by 5 bases and J by 4 bases. CDR1 is SGHAT, CDR2 FQNNGV, per germline. CDR3 nucleotide sequence: TGTGCCAGCAGCGGGGGGCAGGGGGCCGCAGATACGCAGTATTTT. Its translation: CASSGGQGAADTQYF. The whole variable domain, filled in from reference TRBV11-2 and TRBJ2-3, reads EAGVAQSPRYKIIEKRQSVAFWCNPISGHATLYWYQQILGQGPKLLIQFQNNGVVDDSQLPKDRFSAERLKGVDSTLKIQPAKLEDSAVYLCASSGGQGAADTQYFGPGTRLTVL.

In this sample, this clone turned up a few times. The J gene is TRBJ1-5, the V gene TRBV28; possibly TRBD1 for D (5 bases). The CDR3 sequence is 15 residues long. V was shortened by 8 bases and J by 3 bases, with 17 bases between the two germline ends. Germline assignment: CDR1 MDHEN and CDR2 SYDVKM. The CDR3 nucleotides are TGTGCCAGCGCTAGGGGAGATCTTAACAATCAGCCCCAGCATTTT. Its protein is CASARGDLNNQPQHF.

This sequence joins TRBV18 and TRBJ2-1; D possibly uses TRBD1 or TRBD2 (5 bases each). Trimming left V 4 bases short and J 6 bases short, with 10 bases between. This CDR3 is built from 13 residues. The germline gives CDR1 KGHSH, CDR2 LQKENI. The CDR3 nucleotides read TGTGCCAGCTCACGGGACCAGCGCAATGAGCAGTTCTTC. Translating gives CASSRDQRNEQFF.

This chain uses TRBV18 with TRBJ2-2; D ambiguous. The CDR3 has 15 amino acids. Germline values: CDR1 KGHSH, CDR2 LQKENI. The V end lost 4 bases, the J end lost 0 bases, and 9 bases lay between the germline ends. In nucleotides, the CDR3 is TGTGCCAGCTCACAATCCGAGTCGAACACCGGGGAGCTGTTTTTT. This codes for CASSQSESNTGELFF.

The V gene is TRBV19, the J gene TRBJ1-5; D remains ambiguous. The CDR3 contains 16 residues. Germline V gene lookup returns CDR1 LNHDA and CDR2 SQIVND (reference sequence). V gave up 6 bases and J gave up 2 bases, with 17 bases separating them. The CDR3 region is CASRPSRVGRNQPQHF. DNA of the CDR3: TGTGCCAGTAGACCGAGCCGGGTAGGACGCAATCAGCCCCAGCATTTT.

The chain is built from TRBV6-5 and TRBJ1-1; D possibly corresponds to TRBD1 (5 bases). This CDR3 region has 15 residues. V was clipped by 7 bases and J by 2 bases, with 17 bases between them. In germline, CDR1 is MNHEY, CDR2 SVGAGI. Written as DNA, the CDR3 is TGTGCCAGCAAGATCAAGAGGGGCCTCAACACTGAAGCTTTCTTT. It translates to CASKIKRGLNTEAFF.

The V and J genes are TRBV19 and TRBJ1-1; a possible D gene is TRBD1 (5 bases). V was shortened by 7 bases and J by 1 base, with 16 bases between the two germline ends. The CDR3 extends over 15 amino acids. From germline, CDR1 is LNHDA and CDR2 SQIVND (reference sequence). Here the CDR3 reads CASIKRGEGNTEAFF. CDR3 sequence (DNA): TGTGCCAGTATAAAGCGGGGGGAAGGGAACACTGAAGCTTTCTTT.

The genes are TRBV28 and TRBJ1-6; 7 positions agree with TRBD1. V dropped 3 bases and J dropped 0; count of bases not matched to a gene: 2. This CDR3 is 16 amino acids long. The germline gives CDR1 MDHEN, CDR2 SYDVKM. In DNA form, the CDR3 reads TGTGCCAGCAGTTTTAACAGGGGCTCCTATAATTCACCCCTCCACTTT. This gives the protein CASSFNRGSYNSPLHF.

The genes are TRBV7-1 and TRBJ2-4; 7 bases match TRBD1. Being an ORF, TRBV7-1 has a function that is uncertain. V was clipped by 5 bases and J by 8 bases; unmatched bases: 6. This CDR3 has 13 amino acids. The CDR3 region is CASSPGQTDIQYF. The CDR3 DNA reads as TGTGCCAGCAGCCCGGGACAGACCGACATTCAGTACTTC.

The chain carries TRBV7-6 and TRBJ2-1; D may be TRBD1 or TRBD2 (5 bases each). In germline, CDR1 is SGHVS, CDR2 FNYEAQ. V was cut by 5 bases and J by 2 bases, with 16 bases left in between. There are 16 residues in the CDR3. DNA of the CDR3: TGTGCCAGCAGCCCTGTGAGGGGTCACCCCTACAATGAGCAGTTCTTC. This gives the protein CASSPVRGHPYNEQFF.

A single count supports this clone. The J gene is TRBJ1-3, the V gene TRBV2, with D perhaps TRBD1 (6 bases). V lost 2 bases and J lost 3, with 14 bases in between. The CDR3 runs to 16 residues. Germline V gene data show CDR1 as SNHLY and CDR2 as FYNNEI. The CDR3 loop reads CASSEYRVSLGNTIYF. The CDR3 DNA reads TGTGCCAGCAGTGAATACAGGGTCTCTCTTGGAAACACCATATATTTT.

The chain uses TRBV11-2 and TRBJ2-3; D is undetermined. Trimming stripped 5 bases from V and 2 bases from J, with 5 bases between. This CDR3 contains 12 residues. Germline CDR1 is SGHAT and CDR2 is FQNNGV. Here the CDR3 reads CASSPPTDTQYF. The CDR3 coding sequence is TGTGCCAGCAGCCCCCCCACAGATACGCAGTATTTT.

J is TRBJ2-7 and V is TRBV4-1; TRBD2 matches at 7 bases. This CDR3 is built from 15 residues. V was pared by 1 base and J by 4 bases, with 7 bases of the junction left unmatched. The germline gives CDR1 MGHRA, CDR2 YSYEKL. CDR3 region: CASSQGAGVGYEQYF. CDR3 bases: TGCGCCAGCAGCCAAGGGGCGGGGGTAGGATACGAGCAGTACTTC.

The J gene is TRBJ2-1, the V gene TRBV7-7, with 11 bases fitting TRBD2. The junction had 4 bases not matched to a gene; V was cut back by 1 base and J by 5 bases. The V gene's germline CDR1 is SSHAT and CDR2 FNYEAQ (reference sequence). The CDR3 runs to 16 residues. DNA of the CDR3: TGTGCCAGCAGCTTAGGGGTTAGCGGGGGGGACAATGAGCAGTTCTTC. It is translated as CASSLGVSGGDNEQFF.

V and J are TRBV7-2 and TRBJ2-6, with a tentative D call TRBD1 (6 bases). The V gene lost 2 bases and the J gene lost 0 bases, with 17 bases spanning the gap. Germline CDR1 reads SGHTA; CDR2 reads FQGNSA. The CDR3 length is 19 residues. The DNA for the CDR3 is TGTGCCAGCAGCTTACGCCGACTAACAGGGAACTCTGGGGCCAACGTCCTGACTTTC. Protein product: CASSLRRLTGNSGANVLTF.

This chain joins TRBV4-2 and TRBJ1-1, with D possibly TRBD1 on 5 matching bases. Between the trimmed V and J ends, which lost 5 bases and 9 bases, there was a span of 19 bases. The CDR3 contains 14 residues. The germline CDR1 and CDR2 sequences are LGHNA and YNFKEQ. In DNA form, the CDR3 reads TGTGCCAGCAGCTTGGCCCTAGGGGCCCAAAAAGCTTTCTTT. Protein sequence: CASSLALGAQKAFF.

The V call is TRBV10-3, the J call TRBJ1-1; 7 nucleotides align to TRBD1. The CDR3 spans 15 residues. J lost 4 bases, V lost 5 bases, and 10 bases had no gene match. The V gene's germline CDR1 is ENHRY and CDR2 SYGVKD. CDR3 loop: CAISTPGSGGTEAFF. CDR3 nucleotides: TGTGCCATCAGTACCCCCGGATCAGGGGGCACTGAAGCTTTCTTT.

This chain links TRBV7-9 with TRBJ1-1; tentatively, D is TRBD1 (5 bases). Germline assignment: CDR1 SEHNR and CDR2 FQNEAQ (reference sequence). This CDR3 region has 18 residues. The V and J ends lost 4 bases and 0 bases respectively, with 21 bases between them. The CDR3 is CASSSSGAPRGMNTEAFF. DNA for the CDR3: TGTGCCAGCAGCTCCTCCGGGGCCCCGCGGGGCATGAACACTGAAGCTTTCTTT.

The J gene is TRBJ2-3, the V gene TRBV6-6; D is possibly TRBD2 (7 bases). This CDR3 comprises 14 residues. CDR1 MNHNY and CDR2 SVGAGI come from the germline V gene (reference sequence). With 6 bases removed from V and 3 bases from J, the gap between germline ends came to 13 bases. The CDR3 DNA is TGTGCCAGCAGAAAGGAGGGGGGGACAGATACGCAGTATTTT. As protein: CASRKEGGTDTQYF.

The chain joins TRBV7-9 to TRBJ1-4; 8 bases map to TRBD1. Looked up from germline, CDR1 is SEHNR and CDR2 is FQNEAQ (reference sequence). With 0 bases clipped from V and 5 bases from J, the junction kept 5 bases outside the gene matches. This CDR3 contains 16 residues. CDR3 nucleotide sequence: TGTGCCAGCAGCTTAGCGGGGACAGGTTCGAATGAAAAACTGTTTTTT. Its protein is CASSLAGTGSNEKLFF.

V gene TRBV18 combines with J gene TRBJ2-5, with 7 bases aligning to TRBD1. The better agreement between TRBJ2-7 and the DNA end casts doubt on the J call. This CDR3 is built from 15 residues. CDR1 and CDR2 from the germline V gene are KGHSH and LQKENI. The CDR3 spells CASSQIDRVTYEQYF. In nucleotides, the CDR3 is TGTGCCAGCTCACAAATCGACAGGGTGACGTACGAGCAGTACTTC.

The chain combines TRBV4-2 with TRBJ1-2; D remains unclear. This CDR3 spans 17 amino acids. With 0 bases removed from V and 1 base from J, the gap between germline ends came to 15 bases. Germline CDR1 reads LGHNA; CDR2 reads YNFKEQ. The CDR3 region has the DNA TGTGCCAGCAGCCAAGATCTGGCAATTATCGGTAACTATGGCTACACCTTC. It specifies CASSQDLAIIGNYGYTF.

This clone was recorded only once. V and J are TRBV29-1 and TRBJ1-4, with D maybe TRBD1 (5 bases). The germline V gene encodes CDR1 SQVTM and CDR2 ANQGSEA. V lost 7 bases, J lost 7 bases, and 10 bases lay in between. This CDR3 has 11 amino acids. The CDR3 reads CSATQGEKLFF. The CDR3, as DNA: TGCAGCGCGACTCAGGGTGAAAAACTGTTTTTT.

The V call is TRBV11-2, the J call TRBJ2-3; perhaps TRBD2 as D (5 bases). The CDR3 runs 16 residues. V lost 0 bases and J 2 bases, leaving 12 bases between the germline ends. The germline CDR1 and CDR2 sequences are SGHAT and FQNNGV. The CDR3 reads CASSLDPGYATDTQYF. The CDR3, as DNA: TGTGCCAGCAGCTTAGATCCGGGGTATGCCACAGATACGCAGTATTTT.

The CDR3 spells CASSLGLVNGELFF. CDR3 coding DNA: TGTGCCAGCAGCTTGGGGCTAGTTAACGGGGAGCTGTTTTTT. The V call is TRBV7-9, the J call TRBJ2-2, with a possible D match to TRBD1 (5 bases). There are 14 residues in the CDR3. V lost 3 bases to trimming and J lost 7 bases, with 12 bases between them. Germline CDR1 is SEHNR and CDR2 is FQNEAQ (reference sequence).